Listed below are T cell receptor beta chains from one sample, sequenced in a study of T cells after yellow fever vaccination. TCRdb re-derived calls from the 5' RACE reads in MiXCR, one entry per CDR3 protein. The data contain roughly 400,000 distinct CDR3 sequences, around 20% of them singletons. This sample comprised PBMCs, obtained before the yellow fever booster vaccination. These receptors came from a man between 18 and 35 years old who received the YFV17D yellow fever vaccine. The CDR3 runs from the conserved cysteine through the conserved F or W.

J gene: TRBJ1-2; V gene: TRBV20-1; CDR3 protein: CSAFAQWPSYGYTF
J gene: TRBJ2-5; V gene: TRBV7-3; CDR3 protein: CASSFFSGLQETQYF
J gene: TRBJ2-5; V gene: TRBV27; CDR3 protein: CASSSSTGETQYF
J gene: TRBJ1-5; V gene: TRBV6-2/TRBV6-3; CDR3 protein: CASRGSHKSNQPQHF
J gene: TRBJ2-1; V gene: TRBV4-1; CDR3 protein: CASSRSYGQVRYEQFF
J gene: TRBJ1-1; V gene: TRBV7-9; CDR3 protein: CASSLGQAAEAFF
J gene: TRBJ2-1; V gene: TRBV7-9; CDR3 protein: CASSPLAGAEQFF
J gene: TRBJ1-1; V gene: TRBV5-5; CDR3 protein: CASSRRTGQNTEAFF
J gene: TRBJ1-1; V gene: TRBV6-5; CDR3 protein: CASSRQGGYTEAFF
J gene: TRBJ2-3; V gene: TRBV7-2; CDR3 protein: CASSLVVGVPTDTQYF
J gene: TRBJ1-1; V gene: TRBV5-8; CDR3 protein: CASSLETGDTEAFF
J gene: TRBJ2-5; V gene: TRBV9; CDR3 protein: CASSVRGSGAGETQYF
J gene: TRBJ2-5; V gene: TRBV6-5; CDR3 protein: CASSYRQGDGETQYF
J gene: TRBJ1-2; V gene: TRBV4-2; CDR3 protein: CASRQARDRANYGYTF
J gene: TRBJ1-1; V gene: TRBV7-9; CDR3 protein: CASRIELGFF
J gene: TRBJ2-2; V gene: TRBV5-6; CDR3 protein: CASSPRVTNTGELFF
J gene: TRBJ1-1; V gene: TRBV9; CDR3 protein: CASSDTRDTEAFF
J gene: TRBJ2-7; V gene: TRBV4-1; CDR3 protein: CASSRGTGDSYEQYF
J gene: TRBJ1-6; V gene: TRBV27; CDR3 protein: CASSSGGTSPLHF
J gene: TRBJ2-5; V gene: TRBV5-5; CDR3 protein: CASSLTGQGRQTQYF
J gene: TRBJ2-7; V gene: TRBV6-5; CDR3 protein: CASSYSSLKEQYF
J gene: TRBJ1-2; V gene: TRBV27; CDR3 protein: CASSLYRTSISGYTF
J gene: TRBJ1-2; V gene: TRBV12-3/TRBV12-4; CDR3 protein: CASSPATGFGYTF
J gene: TRBJ1-5; V gene: TRBV24-1; CDR3 protein: CATSEGSREEQPQHF
J gene: TRBJ2-5; V gene: TRBV20-1; CDR3 protein: CSAREVEETQYF
J gene: TRBJ2-4; V gene: TRBV4-1; CDR3 protein: CASSHPGLRNIQYF
J gene: TRBJ2-5; V gene: TRBV6-1; CDR3 protein: CASSEVDQETQYF
J gene: TRBJ2-6; V gene: TRBV18; CDR3 protein: CASSPETGAAGANVLTF
J gene: TRBJ2-3; V gene: TRBV12-5; CDR3 protein: CASGIQGYLSTDTQYF
J gene: TRBJ2-1; V gene: TRBV6-2/TRBV6-3; CDR3 protein: CASSPSGGHYNEQFF
J gene: TRBJ2-5; V gene: TRBV6-5; CDR3 protein: CASSVNRGEETQYF
J gene: TRBJ2-3; V gene: TRBV5-1; CDR3 protein: CASTPTPGGADTQYF
J gene: TRBJ1-2; V gene: TRBV6-4; CDR3 protein: CASRHLTYGYTF
J gene: TRBJ2-3; V gene: TRBV20-1; CDR3 protein: CSAASGSDTQYF
J gene: TRBJ1-1; V gene: TRBV12-3/TRBV12-4; CDR3 protein: CASSFDRGIRTGRAFF
J gene: TRBJ1-1; V gene: TRBV29-1; CDR3 protein: CSVAGQESTEAFF
J gene: TRBJ2-2; V gene: TRBV12-3/TRBV12-4; CDR3 protein: CASSPPGELFF